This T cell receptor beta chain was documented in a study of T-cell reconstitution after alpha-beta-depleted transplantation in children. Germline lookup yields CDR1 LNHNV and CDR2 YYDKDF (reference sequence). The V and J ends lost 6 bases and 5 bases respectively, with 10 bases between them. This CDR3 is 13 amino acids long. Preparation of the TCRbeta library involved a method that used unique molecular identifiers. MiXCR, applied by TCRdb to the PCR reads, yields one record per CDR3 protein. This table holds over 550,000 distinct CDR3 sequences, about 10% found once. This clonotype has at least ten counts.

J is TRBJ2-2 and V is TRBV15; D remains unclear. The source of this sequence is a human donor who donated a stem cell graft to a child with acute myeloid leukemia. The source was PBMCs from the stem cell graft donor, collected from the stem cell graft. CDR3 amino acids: CATSFRQTGELFF. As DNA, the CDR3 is TGTGCCACCAGTTTCAGGCAGACCGGGGAGCTGTTTTTT.